This T cell receptor (beta chain) appears in the sequencing data of a study of beta chain features in type 1 diabetes. The CDR3 consists of 16 residues. In germline, CDR1 is SGHDT, CDR2 YYEEEE. Unmatched junction bases numbered 4, after V lost 4 bases and J lost 0 bases. A word on this clone: The target antigen is unknown. Different DNA sequences within this sample yield the same CDR3.

The sequenced template was cDNA made from the entire isolated RNA. The protocol was immunoSEQ multiplex PCR, while the TCRdb copy is restricted to in-frame clones and leaves out a portion. This sample yields some 350,000 clones, of which 8.5% to 10% are seen a single time; over 0.45% belongs to the top ten. Study-wide points: Shorter TCRB CDR3s, moderately but significantly so, marked every one of the four CD4+ subsets in Type 1 diabetes patients.

Sorted populations were all over 95% pure. The source of this sequence is a man between 25 and 39 years old with type 1 diabetes. The gene calls are TRBV5-6 and TRBJ2-7, with 13 bases identical to TRBD2. The sample was central memory CD4+ T cells from blood. The CDR3 loop is CASSPGLAGVSYEQYF. The CDR3 nucleotides read TGTGCCAGCAGCCCCGGACTAGCGGGAGTCTCCTACGAGCAGTACTTC.